This TCR beta chain comes out of a study of cytomegalovirus exposure and HLA in healthy donors. Study-wide results and caveats: With DRB1 most and HLA-C fewest, TCR association rates differed between HLA loci in a later analysis.

Note on this clone: The target antigen is unknown.

PCR involved 60 Vbeta and 13 Jbeta primers. Generated by immunoSEQ multiplex PCR, the TCRdb table keeps only in-frame clones and is missing some. The sample consists of some 140,000 clones, less than 85% of them appearing once. Germline lookup yields CDR1 SGDLS and CDR2 YYNGEE. Trimming took 0 bases from V and 1 from J, leaving 7 bases between them. The CDR3 contains 14 residues. The sequencing sample was made of PBMCs. The chain joins TRBV9 to TRBJ1-2; D unresolved. The sequence derives from a woman aged 45-65 years in good health and CMV-seropositive. The CDR3 bases are TGTGCCAGCAGCGTAGGCGGATTTAACTATGGCTACACCTTC. It codes for CASSVGGFNYGYTF.